This T cell receptor beta chain was found in a study of T cells in Graves' hyperthyroidism and ophthalmopathy. General observations from the study: Among clonotypes expanded in thyroid above 0.001, most were also found in blood.

RNA transcripts yielded amplified TCR beta CDR3 regions. When the TCR CDR3 underwent first-round RT-PCR, the HTBI primer set was used. TCRdb called the multiplex PCR reads again in MiXCR, with one record for every CDR3 protein. The repertoire includes hundreds of thousands of distinct CDR3 sequences, 20% of them detected once, and around 50% sits in the top ten. Trimming took 4 bases from V and 7 from J, leaving 21 bases between them. This CDR3 spans 16 amino acids. Looked up from germline, CDR1 is SGHRS and CDR2 is YFSETQ. Notes on this clonotype: What it binds is unknown.

This clonotype was sampled from a man aged 40-55 years with Graves' ophthalmopathy. This chain joins TRBV5-1 and TRBJ2-1; D is possibly TRBD2 (6 bases). What was sequenced was blood. As DNA, the CDR3 is TGCGCCAGCAGCCCGTTAGCGGCCACCTGGGTGAATGAGCAGTTCTTC. Translated: CASSPLAATWVNEQFF.